Listed here are 2 T cell receptor beta chains from one sample, sequenced in a study of T cell responses to AZD1222 COVID-19 vaccine. Profiled with immunoSEQ multiplex PCR; TCRdb holds only in-frame clones, not every one. The table lists around 140,000 clones, 65% to 90% of them singletons. The sample in question was peripheral blood, obtained on day 0 of AZD1222 vaccination. The origin of the receptors is an adult in good health.

V is TRBV6-2 or TRBV6-3 and J is TRBJ1-1; D is possibly TRBD1 (5 bases). The CDR3 is made up of 15 amino acids. The germline CDR1 and CDR2 sequences are MNHEY and SVGEGT. Trimming left V 3 bases short and J 3 bases short, with 14 bases between. The CDR3 is CASSYYSLGDTEAFF. As DNA, the CDR3 is TGTGCCAGCAGTTATTATAGCTTGGGGGACACTGAAGCTTTCTTT.

This chain joins TRBV6-6 and TRBJ2-7; 10 positions agree with TRBD1. The J segment lost 6 bases and the V segment lost 1 base, leaving 9 bases of the junction unmatched. Germline CDR1 reads MNHNY; CDR2 reads SVGAGI (reference sequence). This CDR3 has 16 residues. CDR3 residues: CASSYWGGQGRSEQYF. Here the CDR3 DNA reads TGTGCCAGCAGTTACTGGGGGGGACAGGGGAGGTCCGAGCAGTACTTC.